This entry features one T cell receptor (beta chain) sequence. This CDR3 is 14 amino acids long. V lost 0 bases to trimming and J lost 4 bases, with 10 bases between them. From germline, CDR1 is KGHSH and CDR2 LQKENI. This sample was taken from a study of cytomegalovirus exposure and HLA in healthy donors. A multiplex PCR was run with 60 Vbeta primers and 13 Jbeta primers. Repertoires were generated with immunoSEQ multiplex PCR, while TCRdb's copy carries only in-frame clones and drops some. The data contain 160,000 or so clones, 75% to 80% of them singletons. V is TRBV18 and J is TRBJ2-7; D not resolved. Sequencing was performed on PBMCs. The clonotype comes from a middle-aged woman in good health and CMV-seronegative. Here the CDR3 DNA reads TGTGCCAGCTCACCACCCTCTATTGGTTACGAGCAGTACTTC. Encoded protein: CASSPPSIGYEQYF.